The 32 T cell receptor beta chains below all came from one sample that was sequenced in a study of blood T cell repertoires in COVID-19. TCRdb's copy holds only in-frame clones and misses some; the assay was immunoSEQ multiplex PCR. The table records 300,000 to 350,000 clones, roughly 89% of them present only once. The sample consisted of peripheral blood. These TCRs come from a woman under 30 who had recovered from COVID-19.

The rearrangement links TRBV12-3 or TRBV12-4 to TRBJ2-1; possibly TRBD1 for D (6 bases). This CDR3 spans 13 amino acids. Trimming shortened V by 5 bases and J by 15 bases, and 20 bases separated the two germline ends. CDR3 nucleotides: TGTGCCAGCAGTCCAGAGACAGCCTTACAGGGGTTCTTC. This sequence encodes CASSPETALQGFF.

This chain joins TRBV18 and TRBJ2-2, with TRBD2 matching over 9 bases. The CDR3 spans 15 residues. With V trimmed by 5 bases and J by 4 bases, 5 bases remained unmatched. Germline-derived CDR1 and CDR2 are KGHSH and LQKENI. CDR3 region: CASSTSGRFTGELFF. The CDR3 region has the DNA TGTGCCAGCTCAACCAGCGGGAGGTTCACCGGGGAGCTGTTTTTT.

CDR3 loop: CSASQASSYNEQFF. CDR3 nucleotides: TGCAGTGCTAGTCAAGCTAGCTCCTACAATGAGCAGTTCTTC. The J gene is TRBJ2-1, the V gene TRBV20-1, with D hard to call. The germline gives CDR1 DFQATT, CDR2 SNEGSKA (reference sequence). CDR3 length equals 14 residues. V was pared by 3 bases and J by 0 bases, with 9 bases between.

V usage is TRBV5-1 and J usage is TRBJ1-6; D remains unclear. Germline values: CDR1 SGHRS, CDR2 YFSETQ. This CDR3 spans 14 amino acids. The V end was cut by 5 bases, the J end by 6 bases, with 12 bases between. The CDR3 here is CASSDTILNSPLHF. DNA for the CDR3: TGCGCCAGCAGTGACACCATTCTTAATTCACCCCTCCACTTT.

The chain combines TRBV19 with TRBJ1-3, with D maybe TRBD1 (6 bases). Germline CDR1 reads LNHDA; CDR2 reads SQIVND (reference sequence). The V gene lost 3 bases and the J gene lost 0 bases, with 15 bases spanning the gap. The CDR3 contains 17 residues. The chain's CDR3 is CASSMWPPTGSGNTIYF. CDR3 coding DNA: TGTGCCAGTAGTATGTGGCCTCCGACAGGCTCTGGAAACACCATATATTTT.

The chain uses TRBV6-5 and TRBJ1-1; D is unclear. This CDR3 contains 13 residues. V lost 10 bases and J lost 0, with 12 bases in between. The germline CDR1 and CDR2 sequences are MNHEY and SVGAGI. This chain's CDR3 is CATSTLVNTEAFF. CDR3 coding DNA: TGTGCCACATCCACGCTAGTGAACACTGAAGCTTTCTTT.

The chain recombines TRBV19 with TRBJ2-5; D might be TRBD1 (6 bases). V lost 6 bases to trimming and J lost 1 base, with 12 bases between them. CDR3 size: 14 residues. Germline V gene lookup returns CDR1 LNHDA and CDR2 SQIVND (reference sequence). The CDR3 loop is CASSQDSFQETQYF. The CDR3, as DNA: TGTGCCAGTAGCCAGGACAGTTTCCAAGAGACCCAGTACTTC.

The rearrangement joins TRBV5-1 to TRBJ2-3, with a weak D call TRBD2 (5 bases). CDR3 size: 14 residues. CDR1 is SGHRS, CDR2 YFSETQ, per germline. The germline V and J ends were trimmed by 1 base and 6 bases, with 12 bases remaining between them. CDR3 loop: CASSLPGNTDTQYF. CDR3 sequence (DNA): TGCGCCAGCAGCTTGCCCGGGAACACTGATACGCAGTATTTT.

The V and J genes are TRBV3-1 (or the pseudogene TRBV3-2) and TRBJ1-4; no reliable D call. The CDR3 contains 15 residues. Trimming removed 3 bases at V and 8 bases at J, with 16 bases between. The germline gives CDR1 LGHDT, CDR2 YNNKEL (reference sequence). This chain's CDR3 is CASSHGPPREEKLFF. CDR3 in DNA: TGTGCCAGCAGCCATGGGCCCCCGAGAGAGGAAAAACTGTTTTTT.

This chain uses TRBV21-1 with TRBJ2-7; TRBD1 is taken as the D call from the table, unchecked against the DNA. TRBV21-1 is labeled a pseudogene. The CDR3 runs to 19 residues. This chain's CDR3 is CASSKYRIEHRVRTDEQYV. The DNA of the CDR3 is TGTGCCAGCAGCAAATATAGGATCGAGCACAGGGTAAGAACGGACGAGCAGTACGTC.

V is TRBV7-8 and J is TRBJ2-1; 7 bases match TRBD2. Germline V CDR1 and CDR2: SGHVS, FQNEAQ. Losses at the gene ends were 5 bases for V and 9 bases for J; bases not matched to a gene: 13. The CDR3 covers 15 residues. Here the CDR3 DNA reads TGTGCCAGCAGCGCCAGTCGAGAGCGGGGCGGTGAGCAGTTCTTC. Amino acids: CASSASRERGGEQFF.

This clone was counted a few times. This chain connects TRBV2 to TRBJ1-5; D gene uncertain. V lost 6 bases and J 3 bases, leaving 15 bases between the germline ends. The germline V gene encodes CDR1 SNHLY and CDR2 FYNNEI. The CDR3 loop spans 15 amino acids. The CDR3 here is CASRYERQNNQPQHF. The CDR3 DNA is TGTGCCAGCAGGTATGAGAGGCAGAACAATCAGCCCCAGCATTTT. The variable domain in full, completed from reference TRBV2 and TRBJ1-5, reads EPEVTQTPSHQVTQMGQEVILRCVPISNHLYFYWYRQILGQKVEFLVSFYNNEISEKSEIFDDQFSVERPDGSNFTLKIRSTKLEDSAMYFCASRYERQNNQPQHFGDGTRLSIL.

The CDR3 region has the DNA TGTGCCAGCAGCGGAGGGGGGGAGCTGTTTTTT. As protein: CASSGGGELFF. The chain links TRBV6-2 or TRBV6-3 to TRBJ2-2, with a tentative D call TRBD2 (6 bases). The CDR3 is made up of 11 amino acids. V was trimmed by 6 bases and J by 8 bases, leaving 7 bases between them. In germline, CDR1 is MNHEY, CDR2 SVGEGT.

This rearrangement joins TRBV6-2 or TRBV6-3 to TRBJ2-2; D might be TRBD2 (6 bases). The germline V gene has CDR1 MNHEY and CDR2 SVGEGT. The CDR3 extends over 16 amino acids. Trimming took off 2 bases at V and 4 bases at J, with 14 bases between the two ends. For the CDR3, the DNA is TGTGCCAGCAGTTACGCTGGGGGACTCCTCACCGGGGAGCTGTTTTTT. It specifies CASSYAGGLLTGELFF.

The CDR3 coding sequence is TGTGCCAGCATCTCCCTTGGTCAGCGGGAAAAATACCAAGAGACCCAGTACTTC. This gives the protein CASISLGQREKYQETQYF. The rearrangement links TRBV7-9 to TRBJ2-5; 7 bases line up with TRBD2. CDR3 length: 18 residues. CDR1 and CDR2 (germline): SEHNR, FQNEAQ (reference sequence). Trimming cost V 7 bases and J 0 bases; bases outside gene matches: 17.

This clone was detected only once. The chain uses TRBV11-2 and TRBJ1-4; D unclear. The germline CDR1 and CDR2 sequences are SGHAT and FQNNGV. The CDR3 sequence is 17 residues long. The V and J ends lost 1 base and 6 bases respectively, with 18 bases between them. CDR3 in amino acids: CASSLGRFPGPYEKLFF. The CDR3 bases are TGTGCCAGCAGCTTAGGTCGTTTCCCAGGTCCCTATGAAAAACTGTTTTTT.

The chain is built from TRBV6-2 or TRBV6-3 and TRBJ2-7, with 11 bases matching TRBD2. V shed 6 bases and J 2 bases; nucleotides not matched to a gene: 21. This CDR3 spans 20 amino acids. Germline V gene sequence: CDR1 MNHEY, CDR2 SVGEGT. The CDR3 region is CASSLELASGRILGAYEQYV. In nucleotides, the CDR3 is TGTGCCAGCAGCCTGGAGTTGGCTAGCGGGAGGATTTTAGGGGCCTACGAGCAGTACGTC.

J is TRBJ2-5 and V is TRBV30; D uncertain. Germline V CDR1 and CDR2: GTSNPN, SVGIG (reference sequence). This CDR3 is 12 amino acids long. V lost 3 bases, J lost 5 bases, and 10 bases lay in between. CDR3 in DNA: TGTGCCTGGAGCACAGTTCGGGAGACCCAGTACTTC. Encoded protein: CAWSTVRETQYF.

The chain is built from TRBV11-2 and TRBJ1-1; TRBD1 might be the D (5 bases). The V end lost 3 bases, the J end lost 2 bases, and 25 bases lay between the germline ends. Germline V lookup: CDR1 SGHAT, CDR2 FQNNGV. This CDR3 comprises 19 residues. CDR3 in DNA: TGTGCCAGCAGCTTTTTAAGTTATCGGGGGGTGAGCAGAAACACTGAAGCTTTCTTT. The encoded protein is CASSFLSYRGVSRNTEAFF.

The chain combines TRBV12-5 with TRBJ1-1; possible D gene TRBD1, 6 bases. V lost 6 bases to trimming and J lost 4 bases, with 18 bases between them. The germline gives CDR1 LGHNT, CDR2 FRNRAP. The CDR3 loop spans 15 amino acids. CDR3 nucleotide sequence: TGTGCTAGTGGATACACCTCAGGGGAAAGCACTGAAGCTTTCTTT. Its protein is CASGYTSGESTEAFF.

The CDR3 bases are TGTGCCAGCAGCTTAGCACAGAGCCTTGGTGGCTACACCTTC. It translates to CASSLAQSLGGYTF. The chain carries TRBV7-9 and TRBJ1-2; D unclear. Between the trimmed V and J ends, which lost 0 bases and 7 bases, there was a span of 12 bases. Looked up from germline, CDR1 is SEHNR and CDR2 is FQNEAQ (reference sequence). This CDR3 has 14 residues.

V is TRBV4-1 and J is TRBJ2-1; D is possibly TRBD2 (6 bases). V was pared by 4 bases and J by 5 bases, with 21 bases between. Germline V CDR1 and CDR2: MGHRA, YSYEKL. This CDR3 has 17 amino acids. The CDR3 nucleotides are TGCGCCAGCAGCCGACCCCCGGTGGCGGGGCCAGACAATGAGCAGTTCTTC. Its protein is CASSRPPVAGPDNEQFF.

The chain carries TRBV19 and TRBJ1-6, with D perhaps TRBD1 (6 bases). This CDR3 contains 16 residues. V shed 2 bases and J shed 10 bases, with 18 bases lying between them. The germline V gene encodes CDR1 LNHDA and CDR2 SQIVND (reference sequence). The CDR3 loop is CASSIIGQGFVSPLHF. DNA of the CDR3: TGTGCCAGTAGTATAATTGGGCAGGGGTTTGTCTCACCCCTCCACTTT.

The rearrangement links TRBV7-2 to TRBJ1-2; D gene unclear. Germline CDR1 and CDR2: SGHTA and FQGNSA. The V gene lost 1 base and the J gene lost 4 bases, with 13 bases spanning the gap. CDR3 length equals 15 residues. CDR3 amino acids: CASSLGPPGTYGYTF. The DNA for the CDR3 is TGTGCCAGCAGCTTAGGACCCCCGGGAACCTATGGCTACACCTTC.

In this sample, this clone turned up once. This chain links TRBV7-2 with TRBJ2-1; 9 bases are a match to TRBD2. V dropped 3 bases and J dropped 2; count of bases not matched to a gene: 5. This CDR3 is built from 16 residues. Germline V gene sequence: CDR1 SGHTA, CDR2 FQGNSA. Here the CDR3 DNA reads TGTGCCAGCAGCTTTGACGCGGGAGGGCCCTACAATGAGCAGTTCTTC. It encodes CASSFDAGGPYNEQFF.

In its sample, this clone was seen once. This chain joins TRBV10-3 and TRBJ2-5, with D tentatively TRBD1 (6 bases). Trimming pared 2 bases from V and 3 bases from J, leaving 7 bases between. The length of the CDR3 is 13 residues. Germline V gives CDR1 ENHRY, CDR2 SYGVKD. The CDR3 region has the DNA TGTGCCATCAGTGAGGCAGGGGAAGAGACCCAGTACTTC. Its translation: CAISEAGEETQYF.

The chain recombines TRBV5-4 with TRBJ2-1, with 8 bases that match TRBD2. The germline gives CDR1 SGHNT, CDR2 YYREEE (reference sequence). The CDR3 runs to 14 residues. Germline trimming cut 0 bases from V and 8 bases from J; bases unmatched to any gene: 4. This chain's CDR3 is CASSLGTGRDEQFF. In DNA, the CDR3 is TGTGCCAGCAGCTTGGGGACCGGGAGGGATGAGCAGTTCTTC.

This chain uses TRBV27 with TRBJ1-1, with no clear D. This CDR3 is 12 amino acids long. V gave up 4 bases and J gave up 7 bases, with 10 bases separating them. Germline CDR1 MNHEY, CDR2 SMNVEV (reference sequence). CDR3 sequence (DNA): TGTGCCAGCAGTTGGAGAGACGGTGAAGCTTTCTTT. Amino acid sequence: CASSWRDGEAFF.

The V call is TRBV30, the J call TRBJ1-6; 9 bases are shared with TRBD1. The CDR3 runs to 15 residues. Germline CDR1 and CDR2: GTSNPN and SVGIG (reference sequence). V was clipped by 3 bases and J by 8 bases; unmatched bases: 8. The chain's CDR3 is CAWRATGGVYSPLHF. The DNA for the CDR3 is TGTGCCTGGAGGGCAACAGGGGGCGTTTATTCACCCCTCCACTTT.

V usage is TRBV7-9 and J usage is TRBJ2-2; 7 bases map to TRBD2. CDR1 is SEHNR and CDR2 is FQNEAQ in the germline V gene (reference sequence). The CDR3 spans 16 residues. The J segment lost 5 bases and the V segment lost 2 bases, leaving 8 bases of the junction unmatched. The CDR3 nucleotides are TGTGCCAGCAGCTTAACGGCGGGAGAGCGAACCGGGGAGCTGTTTTTT. Protein: CASSLTAGERTGELFF.

This sequence joins TRBV9 and TRBJ2-5, with 8 bases that match TRBD1. CDR1 is SGDLS and CDR2 is YYNGEE in the germline V gene. This CDR3 spans 16 amino acids. Losses at the gene ends were 2 bases for V and 5 bases for J; bases not matched to a gene: 11. The CDR3 spells CASSVGTGSSRETQYF. CDR3 DNA: TGTGCCAGCAGCGTCGGGACAGGTTCCTCTCGGGAGACCCAGTACTTC.

This chain connects TRBV10-1 to TRBJ1-2; D gene ambiguous. There are 13 residues in the CDR3. Between the trimmed V and J ends, which lost 2 bases and 2 bases, there was a span of 6 bases. Germline V gives CDR1 WNHNN, CDR2 SYGVQD (reference sequence). The CDR3 loop reads CASSEHRNYGYTF. In DNA form, the CDR3 reads TGCGCCAGCAGTGAGCACCGGAACTATGGCTACACCTTC.